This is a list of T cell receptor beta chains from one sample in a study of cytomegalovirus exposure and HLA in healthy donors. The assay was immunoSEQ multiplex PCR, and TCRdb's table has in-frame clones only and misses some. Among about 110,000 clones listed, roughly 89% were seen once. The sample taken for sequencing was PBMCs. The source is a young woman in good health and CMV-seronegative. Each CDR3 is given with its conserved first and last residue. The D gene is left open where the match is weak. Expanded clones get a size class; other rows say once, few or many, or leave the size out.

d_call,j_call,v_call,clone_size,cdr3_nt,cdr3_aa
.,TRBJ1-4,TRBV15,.,TGTGCCACCAGCAGAGACAGGGGCGGTGAAAAACTGTTTTTT,CATSRDRGGEKLFF
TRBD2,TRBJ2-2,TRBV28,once,TGTGCCAGCAGCCAATCCGGACTAGCGGGGACCGGGGAGCTGTTTTTT,CASSQSGLAGTGELFF
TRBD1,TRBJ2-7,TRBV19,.,TGTGCCAGTAGTATAATTGGGGGGACAGGAATATACGAGCAGTACTTC,CASSIIGGTGIYEQYF
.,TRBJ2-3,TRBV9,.,TGTGCCAGCAGCGTAGACAGGTTTGGTACGCAGTATTTT,CASSVDRFGTQYF
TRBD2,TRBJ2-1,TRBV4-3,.,TGCGCCAGCAGCCAAGATTCAACTAGCGGGGACAATGAGCAGTTCTTC,CASSQDSTSGDNEQFF
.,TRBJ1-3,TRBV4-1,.,TGCGCCAGCAGCCTCGTGGGGGCTGCTGGAAACACCATATATTTT,CASSLVGAAGNTIYF
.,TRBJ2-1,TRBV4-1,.,TGCGCCAGCAGCCAACCGGGACTCGCTACTATAGGGCCGTTCTTC,CASSQPGLATIGPFF
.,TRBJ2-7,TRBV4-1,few,TGCGCCAGCAGCCAGCAGGCTGGCTACGAGCAGTACTTC,CASSQQAGYEQYF
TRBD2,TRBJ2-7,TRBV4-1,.,TGCGCCAGCAGCCGGGGGGGAAAGGACAACGAGCAGTACTTC,CASSRGGKDNEQYF
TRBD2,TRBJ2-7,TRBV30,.,TGTGCCTGGAGTTCCGGGACTAGCGGGACCACCCACTACGAGCAGTACTTC,CAWSSGTSGTTHYEQYF
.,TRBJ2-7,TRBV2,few,TGTGCCAGCAGTGACCGACTGGCCGAGCAGTACTTC,CASSDRLAEQYF
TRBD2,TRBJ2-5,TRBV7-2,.,TGTGCCAGCAGCTCCCCGGGACTATACCAAGAGACCCAGTACTTC,CASSSPGLYQETQYF
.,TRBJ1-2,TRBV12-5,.,TGTGCTAGTGGTGGGGGGGCAAAAGCTAACTATGGCTACACCTTC,CASGGGAKANYGYTF
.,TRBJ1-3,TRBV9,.,TGTGCCAGCAGATCGAGCGGAAACACCATATATTTT,CASRSSGNTIYF
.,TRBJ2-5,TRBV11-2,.,TGTGCCAGCAGCTTACAGGGGACAGAGACCCAGTACTTC,CASSLQGTETQYF
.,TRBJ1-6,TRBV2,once,TGTGCCAGCAGTGAAACCCCGGGGATTGATTCACCCCTCCACTTT,CASSETPGIDSPLHF
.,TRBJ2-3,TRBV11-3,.,TGTGCCAGCAGCTTATTTAGCAACCCCGATACGCAGTATTTT,CASSLFSNPDTQYF
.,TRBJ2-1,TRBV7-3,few,TGTGCCAGCAGCTTAACTAGTGGTGAGCAGTTCTTC,CASSLTSGEQFF
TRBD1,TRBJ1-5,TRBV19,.,TGTGCCAGTAGTATAGACAGGGGGCATAGCAATCAGCCCCAGCATTTT,CASSIDRGHSNQPQHF
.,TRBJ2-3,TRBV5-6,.,TGTGCCAGCAGCGGGGGGTATGGACTGGGATTTAGGGATACGCAGTATTTT,CASSGGYGLGFRDTQYF
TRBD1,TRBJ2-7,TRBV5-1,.,TGCGCCAGCAGCATAGGGACAGGGTTATACGAGCAGTACTTC,CASSIGTGLYEQYF
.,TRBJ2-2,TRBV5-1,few,TGCGCCAGCAGCTTGGCTTCGAACACCGGGGAGCTGTTTTTT,CASSLASNTGELFF
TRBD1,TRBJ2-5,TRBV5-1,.,TGCGCCAGCAGCTCGACAGGGTTTCCACAAGAGACCCAGTACTTC,CASSSTGFPQETQYF
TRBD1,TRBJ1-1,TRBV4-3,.,TGCGCCAGCAGCCAATCAGGCGACAGGGGCTCTGAAGCTTTCTTT,CASSQSGDRGSEAFF
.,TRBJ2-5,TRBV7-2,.,TGTGCCAGCAGCTTAGCTTGGACAGCTGAGACCCAGTACTTC,CASSLAWTAETQYF
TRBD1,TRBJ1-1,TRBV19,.,TGTGCCAGTAGTCTAAGACCAGGGACAGTCTGGAACACTGAAGCTTTCTTT,CASSLRPGTVWNTEAFF
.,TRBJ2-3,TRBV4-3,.,TGCGCCAGCAGCCAAGACTCTCAGGGCACAGATACGCAGTATTTT,CASSQDSQGTDTQYF
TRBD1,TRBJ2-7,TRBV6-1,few,TGTGCCAGCAGTGAATCCCCGGGACAGGGGGCCTCCGAGCAGTACTTC,CASSESPGQGASEQYF
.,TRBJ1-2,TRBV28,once,TGTGCCAGCAGTTTGTGGGGGGGGCGAATCTATGGCTACACCTTC,CASSLWGGRIYGYTF
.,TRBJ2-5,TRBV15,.,TGTGCCACCAGCAGGCCAGCGGGCCCGGGGGAGACCCAGTACTTC,CATSRPAGPGETQYF
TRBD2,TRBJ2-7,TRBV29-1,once,TGCAGCGTTGCTAGCGGCTCCTACGAGCAGTACTTC,CSVASGSYEQYF
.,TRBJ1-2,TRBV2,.,TGTGCCAGCAGAAAAGCGGGTTCAAACTATGGCTACACCTTC,CASRKAGSNYGYTF
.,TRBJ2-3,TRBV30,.,TGTGCCTGGGCCCTAACAGGTCAGAGCACAGATACGCAGTATTTT,CAWALTGQSTDTQYF
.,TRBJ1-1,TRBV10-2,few,TGCGCCAGCGCACTACAGGGTGCCTTGGCTGAAGCTTTCTTT,CASALQGALAEAFF
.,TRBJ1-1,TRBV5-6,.,TGTGCCAGCAGCTATGGGACTGAGGGGACTGAAGCTTTCTTT,CASSYGTEGTEAFF
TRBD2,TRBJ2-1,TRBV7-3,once,TGTGCCAGCAGCTTAGAGCTAGCGGGGGGGAATGAGCAGTTCTTC,CASSLELAGGNEQFF
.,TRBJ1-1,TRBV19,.,TGTGCCAGTAGTGCGACAGCGAACACTGAAGCTTTCTTT,CASSATANTEAFF
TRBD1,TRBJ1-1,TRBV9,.,TGTGCCAGCAGCGTAGCCGACAGGGGGAACACTGAAGCTTTCTTT,CASSVADRGNTEAFF